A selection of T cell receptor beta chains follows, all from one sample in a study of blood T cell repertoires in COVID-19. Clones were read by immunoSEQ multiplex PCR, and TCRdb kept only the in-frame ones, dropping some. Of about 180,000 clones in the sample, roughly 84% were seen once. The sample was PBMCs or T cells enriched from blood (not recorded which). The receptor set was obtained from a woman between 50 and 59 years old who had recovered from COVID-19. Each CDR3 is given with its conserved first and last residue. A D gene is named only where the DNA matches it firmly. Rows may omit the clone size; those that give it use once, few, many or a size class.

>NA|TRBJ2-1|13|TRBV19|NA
CASSISSTGEQFF
TGTGCCAGTAGTATTTCGTCCACGGGGGAGCAGTTCTTC
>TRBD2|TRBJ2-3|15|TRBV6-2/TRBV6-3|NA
CASSLTSGRTDTQYF
TGTGCCAGCAGTCTCACTAGCGGGAGAACAGATACGCAGTATTTT
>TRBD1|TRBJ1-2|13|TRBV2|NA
CASRTGQGAGYTF
TGTGCCAGCAGAACCGGACAGGGGGCTGGCTACACCTTC
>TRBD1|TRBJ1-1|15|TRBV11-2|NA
CASSLFDRGLSRAFF
TGTGCCAGCAGCTTATTCGACAGGGGGCTAAGTCGGGCTTTCTTT
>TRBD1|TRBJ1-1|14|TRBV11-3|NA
CASSRQGVNTEAFF
TGTGCCAGCAGCCGTCAGGGGGTGAACACTGAAGCTTTCTTT
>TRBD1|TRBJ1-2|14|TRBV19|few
CASSNIRDSYGYTF
TGTGCCAGTAGTAACATACGGGACAGCTATGGCTACACCTTC
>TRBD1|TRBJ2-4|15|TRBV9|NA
CASSDGTARGNIQYF
TGTGCCAGCAGCGACGGGACAGCCCGGGGAAACATTCAGTACTTC
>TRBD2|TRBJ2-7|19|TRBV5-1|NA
CASSLEPASTSGTVYEQYF
TGCGCCAGCAGCTTGGAACCCGCCTCGACTAGCGGGACCGTCTACGAGCAGTACTTC
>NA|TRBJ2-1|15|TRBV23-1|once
CASSQGEGSVSEQFF
TGCGCCAGCAGTCAGGGAGAGGGATCGGTAAGTGAGCAGTTCTTC
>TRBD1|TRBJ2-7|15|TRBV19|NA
CASSLPGQGAYEQYF
TGTGCCAGTAGTTTACCGGGACAGGGTGCCTACGAGCAGTACTTC
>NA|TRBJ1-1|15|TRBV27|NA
CASSLSPEISTEAFF
TGTGCCAGCAGTTTATCTCCAGAAATAAGCACTGAAGCTTTCTTT
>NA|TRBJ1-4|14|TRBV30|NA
CAWTPGSWNEKLFF
TGTGCCTGGACCCCAGGCAGTTGGAATGAAAAACTGTTTTTT
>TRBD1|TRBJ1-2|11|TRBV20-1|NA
CSAATGFGYTF
TGCAGTGCAGCGACAGGGTTTGGCTACACCTTC
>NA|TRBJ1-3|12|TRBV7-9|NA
CASSLRPGTIYF
TGTGCCAGCAGCTTGAGGCCGGGCACCATATATTTT
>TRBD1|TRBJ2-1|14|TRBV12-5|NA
CASGFQQGYNEQFF
TGTGCTAGTGGTTTCCAACAGGGGTACAATGAGCAGTTCTTC
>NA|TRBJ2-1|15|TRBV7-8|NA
CASSIDQGIYNEQFF
TGTGCCAGCAGCATCGATCAGGGAATATACAATGAGCAGTTCTTC
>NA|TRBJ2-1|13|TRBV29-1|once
CSVERLAYNEQFF
TGCAGCGTGGAGAGACTAGCCTACAATGAGCAGTTCTTC
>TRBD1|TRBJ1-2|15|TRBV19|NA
CASSTRQGQGYGYTF
TGTGCCAGTAGTACCCGACAGGGGCAGGGCTATGGCTACACCTTC
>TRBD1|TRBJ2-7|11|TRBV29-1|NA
CSVVTGDRQYF
TGCAGCGTGGTGACAGGGGACAGGCAGTACTTC
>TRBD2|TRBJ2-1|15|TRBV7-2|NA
CASSLGTSGSNEQFF
TGTGCCAGCAGCTTAGGGACTAGCGGGAGTAATGAGCAGTTCTTC
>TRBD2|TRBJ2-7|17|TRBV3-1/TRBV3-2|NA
CASSQDRLAGITYEQYF
TGTGCCAGCAGCCAAGATCGCCTAGCGGGAATTACCTACGAGCAGTACTTC
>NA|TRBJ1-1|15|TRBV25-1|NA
CASSFRTAMNTEAFF
TGTGCCAGCAGTTTCCGGACAGCTATGAACACTGAAGCTTTCTTT
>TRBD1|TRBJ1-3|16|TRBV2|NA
CASSATGFQAGNTIYF
TGTGCCAGCAGTGCGACAGGGTTCCAGGCTGGAAACACCATATATTTT
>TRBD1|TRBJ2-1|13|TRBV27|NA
CASSRQGSNEQFF
TGTGCCAGCTCAAGACAGGGTAGCAATGAGCAGTTCTTC
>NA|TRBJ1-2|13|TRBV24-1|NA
CATSSRANYGYTF
TGTGCCACCAGTTCTCGAGCTAACTATGGCTACACCTTC
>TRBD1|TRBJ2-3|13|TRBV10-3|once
CASGIQGSDTQYF
TGTGCCAGCGGAATACAGGGGTCAGATACGCAGTATTTT
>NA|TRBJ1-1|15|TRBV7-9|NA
CASSFGGNRNTEAFF
TGTGCCAGCAGCTTCGGAGGAAATAGGAACACTGAAGCTTTCTTT
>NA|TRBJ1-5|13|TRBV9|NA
CASSGGGNQPQHF
TGTGCCAGCAGCGGGGGGGGCAATCAGCCCCAGCATTTT
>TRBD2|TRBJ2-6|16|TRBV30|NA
CAWSDPLASGANVLTF
TGTGCCTGGAGTGACCCACTAGCGTCCGGGGCCAACGTCCTGACTTTC